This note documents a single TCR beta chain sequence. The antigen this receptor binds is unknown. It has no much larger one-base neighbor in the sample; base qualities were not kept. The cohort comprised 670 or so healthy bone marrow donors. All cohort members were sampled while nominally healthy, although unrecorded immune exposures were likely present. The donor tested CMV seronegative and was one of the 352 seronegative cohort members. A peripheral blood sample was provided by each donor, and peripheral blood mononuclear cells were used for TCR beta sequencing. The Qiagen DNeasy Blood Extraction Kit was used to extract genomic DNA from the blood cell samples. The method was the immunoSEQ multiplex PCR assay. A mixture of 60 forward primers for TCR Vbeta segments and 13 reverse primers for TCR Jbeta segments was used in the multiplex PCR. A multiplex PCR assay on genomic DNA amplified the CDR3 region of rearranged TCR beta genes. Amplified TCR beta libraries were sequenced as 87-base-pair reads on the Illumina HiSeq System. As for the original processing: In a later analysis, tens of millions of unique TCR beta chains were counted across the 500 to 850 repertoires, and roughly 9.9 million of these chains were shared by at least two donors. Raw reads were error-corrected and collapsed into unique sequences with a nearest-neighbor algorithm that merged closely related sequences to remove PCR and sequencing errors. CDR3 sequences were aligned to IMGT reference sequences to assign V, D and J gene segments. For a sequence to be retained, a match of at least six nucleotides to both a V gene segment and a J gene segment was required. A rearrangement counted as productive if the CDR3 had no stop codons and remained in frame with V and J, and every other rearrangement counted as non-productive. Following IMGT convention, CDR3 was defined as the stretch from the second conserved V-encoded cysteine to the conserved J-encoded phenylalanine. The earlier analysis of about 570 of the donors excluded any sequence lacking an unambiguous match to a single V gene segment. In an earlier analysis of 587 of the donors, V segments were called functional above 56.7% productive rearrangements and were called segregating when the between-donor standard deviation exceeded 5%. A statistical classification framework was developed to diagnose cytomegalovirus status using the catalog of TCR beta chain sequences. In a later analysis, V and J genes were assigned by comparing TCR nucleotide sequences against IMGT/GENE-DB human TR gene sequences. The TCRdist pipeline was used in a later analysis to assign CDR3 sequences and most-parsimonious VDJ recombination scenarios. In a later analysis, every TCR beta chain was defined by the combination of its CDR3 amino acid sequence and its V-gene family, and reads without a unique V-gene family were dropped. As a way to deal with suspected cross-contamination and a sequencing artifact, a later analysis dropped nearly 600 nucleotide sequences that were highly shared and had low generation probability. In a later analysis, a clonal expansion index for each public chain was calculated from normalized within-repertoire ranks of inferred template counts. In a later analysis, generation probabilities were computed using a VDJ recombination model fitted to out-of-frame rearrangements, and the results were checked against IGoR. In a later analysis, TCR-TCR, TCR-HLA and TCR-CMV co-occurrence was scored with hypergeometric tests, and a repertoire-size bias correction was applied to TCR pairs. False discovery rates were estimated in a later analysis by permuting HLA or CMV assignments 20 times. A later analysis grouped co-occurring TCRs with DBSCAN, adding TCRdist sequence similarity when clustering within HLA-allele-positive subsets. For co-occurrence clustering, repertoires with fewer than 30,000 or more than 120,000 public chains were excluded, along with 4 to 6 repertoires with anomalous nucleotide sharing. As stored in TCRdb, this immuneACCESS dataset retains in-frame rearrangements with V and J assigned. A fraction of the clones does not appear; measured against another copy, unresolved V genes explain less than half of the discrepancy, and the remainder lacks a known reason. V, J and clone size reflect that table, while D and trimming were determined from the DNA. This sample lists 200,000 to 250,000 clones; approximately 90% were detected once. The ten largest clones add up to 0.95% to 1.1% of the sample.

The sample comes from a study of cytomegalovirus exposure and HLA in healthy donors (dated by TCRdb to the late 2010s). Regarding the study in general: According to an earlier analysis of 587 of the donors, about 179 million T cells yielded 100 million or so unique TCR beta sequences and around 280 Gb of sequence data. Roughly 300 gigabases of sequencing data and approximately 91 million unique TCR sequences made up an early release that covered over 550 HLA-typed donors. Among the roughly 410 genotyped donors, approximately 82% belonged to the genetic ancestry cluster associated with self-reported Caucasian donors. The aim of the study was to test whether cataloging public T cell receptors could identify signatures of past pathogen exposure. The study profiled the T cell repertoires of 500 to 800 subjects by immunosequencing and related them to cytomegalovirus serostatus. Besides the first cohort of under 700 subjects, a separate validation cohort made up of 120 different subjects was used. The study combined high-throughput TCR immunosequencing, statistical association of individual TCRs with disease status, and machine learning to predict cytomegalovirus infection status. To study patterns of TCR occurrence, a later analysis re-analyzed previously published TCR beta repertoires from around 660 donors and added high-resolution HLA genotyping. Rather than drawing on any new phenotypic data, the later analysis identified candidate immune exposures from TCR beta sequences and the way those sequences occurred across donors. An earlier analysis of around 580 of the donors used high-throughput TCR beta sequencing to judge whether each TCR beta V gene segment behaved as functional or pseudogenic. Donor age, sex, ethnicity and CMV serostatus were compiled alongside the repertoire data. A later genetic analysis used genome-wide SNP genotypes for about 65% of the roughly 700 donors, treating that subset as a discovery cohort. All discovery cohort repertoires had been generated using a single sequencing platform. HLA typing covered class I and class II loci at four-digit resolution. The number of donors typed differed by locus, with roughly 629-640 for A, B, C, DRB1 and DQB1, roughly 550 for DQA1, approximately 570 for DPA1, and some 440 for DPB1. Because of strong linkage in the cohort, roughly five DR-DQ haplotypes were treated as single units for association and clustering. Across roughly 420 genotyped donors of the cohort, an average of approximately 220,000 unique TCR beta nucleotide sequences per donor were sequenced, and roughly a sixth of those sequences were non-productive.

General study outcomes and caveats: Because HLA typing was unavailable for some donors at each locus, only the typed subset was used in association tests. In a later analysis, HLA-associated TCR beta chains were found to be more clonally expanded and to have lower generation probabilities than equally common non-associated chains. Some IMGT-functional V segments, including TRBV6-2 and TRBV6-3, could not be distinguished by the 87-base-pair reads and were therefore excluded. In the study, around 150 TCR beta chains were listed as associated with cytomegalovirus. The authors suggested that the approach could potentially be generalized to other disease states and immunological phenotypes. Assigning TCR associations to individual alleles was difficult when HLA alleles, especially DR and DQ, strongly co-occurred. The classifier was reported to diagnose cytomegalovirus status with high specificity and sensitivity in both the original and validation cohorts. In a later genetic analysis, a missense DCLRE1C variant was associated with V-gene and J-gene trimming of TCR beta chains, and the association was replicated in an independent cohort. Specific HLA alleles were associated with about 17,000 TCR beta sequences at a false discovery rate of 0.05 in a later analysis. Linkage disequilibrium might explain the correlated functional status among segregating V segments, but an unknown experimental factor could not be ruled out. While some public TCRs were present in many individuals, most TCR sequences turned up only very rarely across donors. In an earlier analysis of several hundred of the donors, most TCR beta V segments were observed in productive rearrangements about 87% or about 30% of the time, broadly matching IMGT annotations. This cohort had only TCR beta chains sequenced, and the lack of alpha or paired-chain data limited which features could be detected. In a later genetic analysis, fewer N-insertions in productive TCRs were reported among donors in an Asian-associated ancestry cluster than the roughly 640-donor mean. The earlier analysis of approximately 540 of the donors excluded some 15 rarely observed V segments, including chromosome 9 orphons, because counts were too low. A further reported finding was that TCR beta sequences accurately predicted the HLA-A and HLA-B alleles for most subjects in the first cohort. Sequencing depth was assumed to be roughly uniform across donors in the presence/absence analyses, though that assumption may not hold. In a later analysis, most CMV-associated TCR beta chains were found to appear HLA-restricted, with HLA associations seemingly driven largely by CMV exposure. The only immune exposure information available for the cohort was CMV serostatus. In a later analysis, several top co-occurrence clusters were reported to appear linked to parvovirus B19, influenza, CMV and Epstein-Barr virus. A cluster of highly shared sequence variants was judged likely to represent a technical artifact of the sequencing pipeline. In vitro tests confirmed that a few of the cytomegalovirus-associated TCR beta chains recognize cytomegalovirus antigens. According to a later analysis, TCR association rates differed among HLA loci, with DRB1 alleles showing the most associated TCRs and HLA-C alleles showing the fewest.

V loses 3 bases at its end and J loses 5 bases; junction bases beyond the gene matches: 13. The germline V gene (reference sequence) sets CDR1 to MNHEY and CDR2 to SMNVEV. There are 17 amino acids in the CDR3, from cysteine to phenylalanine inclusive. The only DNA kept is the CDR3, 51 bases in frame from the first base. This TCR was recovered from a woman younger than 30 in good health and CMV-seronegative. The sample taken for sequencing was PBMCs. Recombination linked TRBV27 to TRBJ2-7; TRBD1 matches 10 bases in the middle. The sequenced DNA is TGTGCCAGCAGTTTGGTGACAGGGGGCCGCCTTAGAAACGAGCAGTACTTC. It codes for CASSLVTGGRLRNEQYF.